This T cell receptor beta chain was recovered during a study of blood T cell repertoires in COVID-19. Study at large: Sites in the United States, Italy and Spain provided acute and convalescent COVID-19 samples.

Trimming removed 0 bases from V and 4 bases from J, with 17 bases in between. The CDR3 extends over 17 amino acids. Germline CDR1 LNHNV, CDR2 YYDKDF (reference sequence). TCRdb's table, derived via immunoSEQ multiplex PCR, lists solely in-frame clones and lacks some. The sample lists 200,000 to 250,000 clones; 70% to 85% were seen once. The study drew participants aged about 18 to 89 years from 20 to 30 US areas. The chain couples TRBV15 to TRBJ2-3; tentative D call: TRBD1 (5 bases). The TCR was taken from a woman in her fifties or sixties who had recovered from COVID-19. The specimen was PBMCs or T cells enriched from blood (not recorded which). The CDR3 DNA is TGTGCCACCAGCAGAGATCAAGAGACAGTGGCCCCAGATACGCAGTATTTT. Translation: CATSRDQETVAPDTQYF.